This T cell receptor beta chain was sequenced for a study of blood T cell repertoires in COVID-19. In the study overall: The samples span acute and convalescent COVID-19 from the United States, Italy and Spain. From T cells, B-cell-depleted T cells, or PBMCs came the material, which was cDNA or gDNA.

Trimming stripped 6 bases from V and 2 bases from J, with 17 bases between. Per germline, CDR1 KGHSH and CDR2 LQKENI. The CDR3 consists of 15 residues. Authors' analysis steps: Amplification from reference gene primers served as the basis for estimated nucleated cell counts. Clones were read by immunoSEQ multiplex PCR, and TCRdb kept only the in-frame ones, dropping some. V and J calls and clone size are given by that table; D and trimming were obtained from the DNA. The table shows 90,000 to 150,000 clones, with 75% to 85% occurring only once. This clonotype was sampled from a human donor in a cohort sampled during active COVID-19. Sequencing was carried out using peripheral blood. This rearrangement joins TRBV18 to TRBJ2-7; no clear D gene. The CDR3 DNA follows: TGTGCCAGCTCTCCCGAACGCGTTAGTGCCTACGAGCAGTACTTC. Translated: CASSPERVSAYEQYF.